The clone carrying this TCR beta chain was seen a handful of times. Its matching antigen is unknown. The data were produced by immunoSEQ multiplex PCR, yet TCRdb's version contains in-frame clones alone and is incomplete. The sample consists of 120,000 to 150,000 clones, nearly 80% of them appearing once. This record comes from a study of PD-1 blockade in classical Hodgkin lymphoma. The V and J ends lost 0 bases and 0 bases respectively, with 11 bases between them. This CDR3 has 16 amino acids. Germline V gives CDR1 SGHRS, CDR2 YFSETQ. The patients all showed relapse after autologous stem cell transplantation, while their brentuximab vedotin exposure varied. General observations from the study: For complete responders, baseline diversity was comparable to that of newly diagnosed patients. Reported baseline diversity: healthy donors highest, relapsed/refractory patients lowest.

The receptor comes from a human donor with classical Hodgkin lymphoma. The sequences come from peripheral blood mononuclear cells (PBMCs), collected before the second cycle of nivolumab. The chain links TRBV5-1 to TRBJ2-3; D could derive from TRBD1 or TRBD2 (5 bases each). The CDR3 bases are TGCGCCAGCAGCTTGGGTGGGGGTTACAGCACAGATACGCAGTATTTT. Its translation is CASSLGGGYSTDTQYF.